This T cell receptor beta chain comes out of a study of blood T cell repertoires in COVID-19. As for the study in general: The analysed material was cDNA or gDNA that came from T cells, B-cell-depleted T cells, or PBMCs.

Some clones are missing from TCRdb's copy, which holds only in-frame ones; the method was immunoSEQ multiplex PCR. The table includes approximately 36,000 clones, almost 90% detected once. V gave up 7 bases and J gave up 6 bases; unmatched junction bases: 6. Germline V gives CDR1 SQVTM, CDR2 ANQGSEA. The CDR3 spans 13 residues. Specimen: peripheral blood. The receptor was derived from a man in his 60s with active or convalescent COVID-19. This rearrangement joins TRBV29-1 to TRBJ2-2, with 9 bases lining up with TRBD1. CDR3 amino acids: CSGAGTGSGELFF. CDR3 nucleotides: TGCAGCGGAGCCGGGACAGGGTCCGGGGAGCTGTTTTTT.